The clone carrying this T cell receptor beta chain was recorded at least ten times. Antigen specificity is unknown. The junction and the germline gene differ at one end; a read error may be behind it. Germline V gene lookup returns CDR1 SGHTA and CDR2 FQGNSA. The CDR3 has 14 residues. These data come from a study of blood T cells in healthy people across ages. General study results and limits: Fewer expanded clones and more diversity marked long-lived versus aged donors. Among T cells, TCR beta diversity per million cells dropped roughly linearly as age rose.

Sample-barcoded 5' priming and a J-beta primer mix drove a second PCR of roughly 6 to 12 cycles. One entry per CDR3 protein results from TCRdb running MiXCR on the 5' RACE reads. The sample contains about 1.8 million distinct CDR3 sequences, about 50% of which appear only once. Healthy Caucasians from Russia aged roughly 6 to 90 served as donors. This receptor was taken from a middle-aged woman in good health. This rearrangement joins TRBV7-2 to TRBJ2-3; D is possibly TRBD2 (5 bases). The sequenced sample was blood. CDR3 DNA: TGTGCCAGCAGCCTAGCTGACCGCACAGATACGCAGTATTTT. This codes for CASSLADRTDTQYF.